Below are 23 T cell receptor beta chains sequenced from a single sample in a study of cytomegalovirus exposure and HLA in healthy donors. PCR employed 60 Vbeta and 13 Jbeta primers. Repertoires were generated with immunoSEQ multiplex PCR, while TCRdb's copy carries only in-frame clones and drops some. The sample yields 150,000 to 200,000 clones, around 64% seen once. Sequenced: PBMCs. The receptors were gathered from a woman in her twenties or thirties in good health and CMV-seronegative.

The rearrangement uses TRBV18 and TRBJ1-5; a weak D match, TRBD1 (6 bases). The CDR3 is made up of 15 amino acids. Trimming took off 0 bases at V and 4 bases at J, with 10 bases between the two ends. Germline CDR1 reads KGHSH; CDR2 reads LQKENI. As DNA, the CDR3 is TGTGCCAGCTCACCACCGGGGGCCCTTAATCAGCCCCAGCATTTT. The encoded protein is CASSPPGALNQPQHF.

This clone ranks as medium-sized. Other DNA sequences in this sample translate to the same CDR3. The chain is built from TRBV5-1 and TRBJ2-1, with 9 nucleotides matching TRBD1. V lost 5 bases to trimming and J lost 4 bases; unmatched junction nucleotides: 4. Per germline, CDR1 SGHRS and CDR2 YFSETQ. This CDR3 is built from 14 residues. CDR3 protein: CASSSTGGYNEQFF. CDR3 coding DNA: TGCGCCAGCAGTTCGACAGGGGGGTACAATGAGCAGTTCTTC.

This chain links TRBV28 with TRBJ2-7; 10 nucleotides agree with TRBD2. The junction had 16 bases not matched to a gene; V was cut back by 4 bases and J by 7 bases. The CDR3 has 17 amino acids. Per germline, CDR1 MDHEN and CDR2 SYDVKM. For the CDR3, the DNA is TGTGCCAGCAGTTCCCTCTCGAGGAGCGGGAGGGCGGGGGAGCAGTACTTC. Translated, it gives CASSSLSRSGRAGEQYF.

In regard to this clone: The sample has other DNA sequences that encode this CDR3 too. The chain joins TRBV9 to TRBJ2-1; weak D call: TRBD2 (5 bases). Trimming removed 4 bases at V and 0 bases at J, with 11 bases between. This CDR3 region has 15 residues. CDR1 is SGDLS, CDR2 YYNGEE, per germline. CDR3 DNA: TGTGCCAGCAGCCTCAGCGGAAGCTCCTACAATGAGCAGTTCTTC. Amino acids: CASSLSGSSYNEQFF.

The J gene is TRBJ2-3, the V gene TRBV29-1, with 9 positions matching TRBD2. The CDR3 is 16 residues long. Germline V gives CDR1 SQVTM, CDR2 ANQGSEA. Germline trimming cut 0 bases from V and 3 bases from J; bases unmatched to any gene: 7. The CDR3 protein is CSVEEGREGPTDTQYF. CDR3 DNA sequence: TGCAGCGTTGAAGAGGGGCGGGAGGGCCCGACAGATACGCAGTATTTT.

This chain uses TRBV5-1 with TRBJ2-1; the match to TRBD2 covers 11 bases. V was clipped by 4 bases and J by 4 bases; unmatched bases: 7. This CDR3 contains 16 residues. The germline CDR1 and CDR2 sequences are SGHRS and YFSETQ. CDR3 sequence: CASSQKTSGDYNEQFF. Written as DNA, the CDR3 is TGCGCCAGCAGCCAGAAGACTAGCGGGGATTACAATGAGCAGTTCTTC.

The rearrangement joins TRBV5-1 to TRBJ2-5, with D possibly matching TRBD2 (6 bases). The last part of the DNA fits TRBJ2-7 better; the J call may be wrong. Germline loops: CDR1 SGHRS, CDR2 YFSETQ. The CDR3 has 15 residues. The CDR3 sequence: CASSLAGQGGYEQYF. The CDR3 coding sequence is TGCGCCAGCAGCTTGGCCGGGCAGGGAGGTTACGAGCAGTACTTC.

V and J are TRBV15 and TRBJ2-7, with D perhaps TRBD1 (6 bases). The ends were cut back, 0 bases at V and 7 bases at J, with 16 bases in the middle. This CDR3 is built from 15 residues. Germline V lookup: CDR1 LNHNV, CDR2 YYDKDF (reference sequence). CDR3 coding DNA: TGTGCCACCAGCAGAGAACGGGTCCGCACAGGGGAGCAGTACTTC. Its translation: CATSRERVRTGEQYF.

The rearrangement joins TRBV28 to TRBJ2-7, with D possibly TRBD2 on 5 matching bases. The V end lost 6 bases, the J end lost 2 bases, and 17 bases lay between the germline ends. The CDR3 totals 15 residues. Germline assignment: CDR1 MDHEN and CDR2 SYDVKM. The CDR3 here is CASRGGGLAAYEQYF. CDR3 bases: TGTGCCAGCAGGGGTGGCGGGTTAGCCGCCTACGAGCAGTACTTC.

The chain is built from TRBV29-1 and TRBJ2-2; no firm D call. V was pared by 6 bases and J by 3 bases, with 17 bases between. The germline CDR1 and CDR2 sequences are SQVTM and ANQGSEA. This CDR3 is 15 amino acids long. The CDR3 sequence: CSVETFGEYTGELFF. CDR3 DNA sequence: TGCAGCGTGGAGACCTTCGGAGAGTACACCGGGGAGCTGTTTTTT.

The chain links TRBV21-1 to TRBJ2-2; the table's D call, TRBD1, was not checked against the DNA. TRBV21-1 is a pseudogene segment. The CDR3 spans 15 residues. The CDR3 region is CASSKMQVDTGELFF. The CDR3, as DNA: TGTGCCAGCAGCAAAATGCAGGTTGACACCGGGGAGCTGTTTTTT.

The chain links TRBV5-4 to TRBJ1-2; no firm D call. Germline CDR1 is SGHNT and CDR2 is YYREEE (reference sequence). Trimming left V 3 bases short and J 0 bases short, with 18 bases between. This CDR3 has 17 residues. The CDR3 DNA sequence: TGTGCCAGCAGCTCACGGGGTACCCTACCGTCTAACTATGGCTACACCTTC. Its protein is CASSSRGTLPSNYGYTF.

This rearrangement joins TRBV7-6 to TRBJ2-3, with D uncertain. Trimming pared 1 base from V and 0 bases from J, leaving 8 bases between. From germline, CDR1 is SGHVS and CDR2 FNYEAQ. The CDR3 contains 15 residues. This CDR3 is CASSLVGASTDTQYF. The DNA for the CDR3 is TGTGCCAGCAGCTTAGTTGGAGCGAGCACAGATACGCAGTATTTT.

The CDR3 DNA reads TGTGCCAGCAGCCCGGGACTAGTAGAGGAGCTGTTTTTT. Translated, it gives CASSPGLVEELFF. The chain combines TRBV7-9 with TRBJ2-2; 8 bases are shared with TRBD2. The CDR3 has 13 residues. CDR1 is SEHNR, CDR2 FQNEAQ, per germline (reference sequence). V trimming: 5 bases; J trimming: 10 bases; junction bases outside the gene matches: 6.

This clone appeared a single time. The chain uses TRBV7-7 and TRBJ2-3; D is unresolved. The CDR3 extends over 15 amino acids. V was clipped by 1 base and J by 2 bases, with 10 bases between them. Germline CDR1 SSHAT, CDR2 FNYEAQ (reference sequence). CDR3 in amino acids: CASSLGLQYTDTQYF. The CDR3 DNA is TGTGCCAGCAGCTTAGGGCTACAGTACACAGATACGCAGTATTTT.

The chain employs TRBV6-5 and TRBJ1-5; 7 nucleotides line up with TRBD1. Trimming removed 4 bases from V and 1 base from J; junction bases left unmatched: 1. The CDR3 sequence is 14 residues long. Germline values: CDR1 MNHEY, CDR2 SVGAGI. CDR3 sequence reads: CASSSQGSNQPQHF. DNA of the CDR3: TGTGCCAGCAGTTCACAGGGGAGCAATCAGCCCCAGCATTTT.

The V and J genes are TRBV27 and TRBJ2-2; D is ambiguous. Trimming took off 3 bases at V and 3 bases at J, with 8 bases between the two ends. The germline V gene has CDR1 MNHEY and CDR2 SMNVEV (reference sequence). CDR3 length: 14 amino acids. The CDR3 loop reads CASSFNRYTGELFF. In nucleotides, the CDR3 is TGTGCCAGCAGTTTTAACAGATACACCGGGGAGCTGTTTTTT.

There are a few counts of this clone. The rearrangement links TRBV30 to TRBJ2-1; D is undetermined. The ends were cut back, 2 bases at V and 9 bases at J, with 8 bases in the middle. This CDR3 is 11 amino acids long. In germline, CDR1 is GTSNPN, CDR2 SVGIG (reference sequence). The CDR3 nucleotides read TGTGCCTGGAGTCCAGGTCCTGAGCAGTTCTTC. This codes for CAWSPGPEQFF.

J is TRBJ2-2 and V is TRBV14; maybe TRBD2 (5 bases). This CDR3 is built from 14 residues. V shed 6 bases and J shed 4 bases, with 12 bases lying between them. Germline CDR1 SGHDN, CDR2 FVKESK. CDR3 residues: CASSRLASTGELFF. CDR3 nucleotide sequence: TGTGCCAGCAGTAGGCTAGCCAGCACCGGGGAGCTGTTTTTT.

The chain carries TRBV5-6 and TRBJ1-2; no clear D gene. The V end lost 4 bases, the J end lost 6 bases, and 13 bases lay between the germline ends. The CDR3 spans 13 residues. Germline V gives CDR1 SGHDT, CDR2 YYEEEE. The CDR3 region is CASSVQISNGYTF. The DNA for the CDR3 is TGTGCCAGCAGCGTGCAGATCTCAAATGGCTACACCTTC. Filled out from reference TRBV5-6 and TRBJ1-2, the complete variable domain reads DAGVTQSPTHLIKTRGQQVTLRCSPKSGHDTVSWYQQALGQGPQFIFQYYEEEERQRGNFPDRFSGHQFPNYSSELNVNALLLGDSALYLCASSVQISNGYTFGSGTRLTVV.

This chain connects TRBV28 to TRBJ2-5; 15 nucleotides agree with TRBD2. Germline V gene lookup returns CDR1 MDHEN and CDR2 SYDVKM. Unmatched junction bases numbered 5, after V lost 3 bases and J lost 6 bases. The CDR3 has 16 amino acids. CDR3 residues: CASSFGLAGGLKTQYF. CDR3 bases: TGTGCCAGCAGTTTCGGACTAGCGGGAGGGTTGAAGACCCAGTACTTC.

This chain uses TRBV30 with TRBJ2-7; D ambiguous. Germline CDR1 is GTSNPN and CDR2 is SVGIG (reference sequence). The CDR3 has 13 amino acids. Deletions cut 3 bases from V and 3 bases from J, with 12 bases between. The CDR3 region is CAWSTEPGYEQYF. In nucleotides, the CDR3 is TGTGCCTGGAGCACTGAGCCCGGCTACGAGCAGTACTTC. Complete variable domain (other parts from reference TRBV30 and TRBJ2-7): SQTIHQWPATLVQPVGSPLSLECTVEGTSNPNLYWYRQAAGRGLQLLFYSVGIGQISSEVPQNLSASRPQDRQFILSSKKLLLSDSGFYLCAWSTEPGYEQYFGPGTRLTVT.

V and J are TRBV7-6 and TRBJ1-2; the match to TRBD1 covers 8 bases. The junction had 5 bases not matched to a gene; V was cut back by 5 bases and J by 0 bases. The CDR3 totals 15 residues. Germline assignment: CDR1 SGHVS and CDR2 FNYEAQ. In nucleotides, the CDR3 is TGTGCCAGCAGCGGGGGACAGGATGCTAACTATGGCTACACCTTC. It translates to CASSGGQDANYGYTF. Full variable domain (outside the CDR3, taken from reference TRBV7-6 and TRBJ1-2): GAGVSQSPRYKVTKRGQDVALRCDPISGHVSLYWYRQALGQGPEFLTYFNYEAQQDKSGLPNDRFSAERPEGSISTLTIQRTEQRDSAMYRCASSGGQDANYGYTFGSGTRLTVV.